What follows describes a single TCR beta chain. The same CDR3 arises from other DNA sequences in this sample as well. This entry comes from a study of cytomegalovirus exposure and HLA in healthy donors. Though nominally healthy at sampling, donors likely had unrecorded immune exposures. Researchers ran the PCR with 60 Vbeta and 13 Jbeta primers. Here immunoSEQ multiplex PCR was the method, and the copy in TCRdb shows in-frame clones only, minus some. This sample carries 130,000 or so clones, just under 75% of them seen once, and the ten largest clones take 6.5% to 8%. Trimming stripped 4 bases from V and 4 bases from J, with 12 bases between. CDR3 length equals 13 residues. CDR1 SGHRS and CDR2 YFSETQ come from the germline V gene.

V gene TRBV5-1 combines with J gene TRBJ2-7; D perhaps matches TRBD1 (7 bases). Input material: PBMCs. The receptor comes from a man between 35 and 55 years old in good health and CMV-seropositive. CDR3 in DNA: TGCGCCAGCAGCCTGACAGGGACTTACGAGCAGTACTTC. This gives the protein CASSLTGTYEQYF.